This TCR beta chain comes out of a study of blood T cell repertoires in COVID-19. Data came from immunoSEQ multiplex PCR; TCRdb stores just in-frame clones and leaves some out. The sample carries tens of thousands of clones, just over 85% recorded once. The CDR3 consists of 13 residues. In germline, CDR1 is MNHEY, CDR2 SMNVEV (reference sequence). V lost 3 bases and J lost 3, with 8 bases in between. What was sequenced was peripheral blood. The TCR was taken from a woman in her 70s with acute or convalescent COVID-19. J is TRBJ1-1 and V is TRBV27; D unclear. CDR3 nucleotide sequence: TGTGCCAGCAGTTTCCAGTATGACACTGAAGCTTTCTTT. This gives the protein CASSFQYDTEAFF.